The clone carrying this T cell receptor beta chain has only a few counts. Its target is not known. The CDR3 length is 13 residues. Germline CDR1 MNHNS, CDR2 SASEGT. V was cut by 4 bases and J by 2 bases, with 8 bases left in between. The data derive from a study of beta chain features in type 1 diabetes. Since all of the isolated RNA was reverse transcribed, expressed TCRB transcripts were what got sequenced. The data were produced by immunoSEQ multiplex PCR, yet TCRdb's version contains in-frame clones alone and is incomplete. The sample includes 250,000 to 350,000 clones, approximately 14% of them seen just once. The study, taken as a whole, reports: A definitive answer on HLA type influencing TCRB rearrangement was not reached here. Moderately but significantly shorter TCRB CDR3s were found in Type 1 diabetes patients in all four CD4+ subsets.

The receptor was isolated from a man in his thirties or forties with type 1 diabetes. V gene TRBV6-1 combines with J gene TRBJ1-2; D is unresolved. The sequenced material came from naive CD4+ T cells from blood. Here the CDR3 reads CASSAPRNYGYTF. CDR3 DNA sequence: TGTGCCAGCAGTGCCCCTCGGAACTATGGCTACACCTTC.